This TCR beta chain appears in the sequencing data of a study of somatic mutations in cytotoxic T cells in rheumatoid arthritis. Details on this clone: The antigen remains unidentified.

Libraries were prepared by immunoSEQ multiplex PCR; TCRdb keeps only in-frame clonotypes and omits some of them. The table shows 8,000 or so clones, with around 89% occurring only once. Study-wide points: It was in rheumatoid arthritis patients, but not in healthy controls, that CD8+ clonality increased with age.

With 3 bases clipped from V and 5 bases from J, the junction kept 5 bases outside the gene matches. The CDR3 sequence is 15 residues long. CDR1 and CDR2 (germline): MGHRA, YSYEKL. This sequence joins TRBV4-1 and TRBJ1-2, with 11 nucleotides matching TRBD1. Sequenced: CD8+ T cells sorted from blood. This TCR came from a woman in her 70s with rheumatoid arthritis. This CDR3 is CASSQGTGGAYGYTF. CDR3 nucleotide sequence: TGCGCCAGCAGCCAGGGGACAGGGGGAGCTTATGGCTACACCTTC.